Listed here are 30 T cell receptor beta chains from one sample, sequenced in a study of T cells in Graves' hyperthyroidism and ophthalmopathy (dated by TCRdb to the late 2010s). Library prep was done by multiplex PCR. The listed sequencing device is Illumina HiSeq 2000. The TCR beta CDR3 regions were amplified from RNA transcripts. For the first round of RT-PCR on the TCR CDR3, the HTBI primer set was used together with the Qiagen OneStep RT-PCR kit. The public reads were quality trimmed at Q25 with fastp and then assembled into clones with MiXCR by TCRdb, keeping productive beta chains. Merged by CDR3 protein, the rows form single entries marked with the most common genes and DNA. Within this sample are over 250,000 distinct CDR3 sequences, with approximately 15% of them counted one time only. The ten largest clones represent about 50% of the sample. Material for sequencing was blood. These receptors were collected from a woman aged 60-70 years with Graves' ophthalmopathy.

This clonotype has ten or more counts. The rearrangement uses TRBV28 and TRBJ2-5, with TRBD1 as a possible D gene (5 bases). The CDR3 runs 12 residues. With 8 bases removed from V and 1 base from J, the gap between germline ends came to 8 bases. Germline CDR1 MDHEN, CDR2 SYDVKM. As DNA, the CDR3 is TGTGCCAGCCAGGGAATCCAAGAGACCCAGTACTTC. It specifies CASQGIQETQYF.

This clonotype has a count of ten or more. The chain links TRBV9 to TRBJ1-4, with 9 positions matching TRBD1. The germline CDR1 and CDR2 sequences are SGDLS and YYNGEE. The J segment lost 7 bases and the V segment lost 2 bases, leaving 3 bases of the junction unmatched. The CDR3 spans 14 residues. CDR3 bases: TGTGCCAGCAGCGTCTCGACAGGGGGTGAAAAACTGTTTTTT. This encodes CASSVSTGGEKLFF.

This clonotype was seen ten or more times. CDR3 amino acids: CASSLTGQDEKLFF. CDR3 in DNA: TGTGCCAGCAGCCTGACAGGGCAAGATGAAAAACTGTTTTTT. The rearrangement links TRBV7-6 to TRBJ1-4; 7 nucleotides match TRBD1. V was pared by 5 bases and J by 6 bases, with 6 bases of the junction left unmatched. Germline V gene sequence: CDR1 SGHVS, CDR2 FNYEAQ. The CDR3 has 14 residues.

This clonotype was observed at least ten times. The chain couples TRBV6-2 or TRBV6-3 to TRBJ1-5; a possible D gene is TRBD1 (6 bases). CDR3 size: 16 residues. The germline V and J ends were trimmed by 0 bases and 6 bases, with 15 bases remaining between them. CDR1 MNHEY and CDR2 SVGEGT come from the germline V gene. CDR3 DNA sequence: TGTGCCAGCAGTTACTCCTACAGGGAGCTAGGTCAGCCCCAGCATTTT. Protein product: CASSYSYRELGQPQHF.

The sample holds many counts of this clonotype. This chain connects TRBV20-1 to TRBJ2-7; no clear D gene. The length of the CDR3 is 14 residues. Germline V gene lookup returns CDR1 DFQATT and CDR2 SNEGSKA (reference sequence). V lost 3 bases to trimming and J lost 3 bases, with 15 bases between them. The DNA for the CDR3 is TGCAGTGCTAGCAGGCTGGAAATAGGCTACGAGCAGTACTTC. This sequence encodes CSASRLEIGYEQYF.

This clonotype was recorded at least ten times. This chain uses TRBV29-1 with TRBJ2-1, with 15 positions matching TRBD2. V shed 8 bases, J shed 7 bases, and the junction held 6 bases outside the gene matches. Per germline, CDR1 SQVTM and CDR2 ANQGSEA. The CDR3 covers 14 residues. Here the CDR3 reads CSLGTSGGRNEQFF. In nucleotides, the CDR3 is TGCAGCCTTGGGACTAGCGGGGGGAGAAATGAGCAGTTCTTC.

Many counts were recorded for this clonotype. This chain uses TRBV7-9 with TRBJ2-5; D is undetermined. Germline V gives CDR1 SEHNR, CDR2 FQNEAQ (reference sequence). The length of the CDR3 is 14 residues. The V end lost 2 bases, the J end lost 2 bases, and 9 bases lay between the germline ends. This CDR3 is CASSLTTDQETQYF. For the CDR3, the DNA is TGTGCCAGCAGCTTAACGACGGATCAAGAGACCCAGTACTTC.

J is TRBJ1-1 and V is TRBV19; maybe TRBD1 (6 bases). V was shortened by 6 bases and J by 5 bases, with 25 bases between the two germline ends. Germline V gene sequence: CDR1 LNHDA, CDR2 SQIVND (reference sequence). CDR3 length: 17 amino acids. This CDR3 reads CASSPYYHRTGRTEAFF. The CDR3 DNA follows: TGTGCCAGTAGCCCATACTACCACCGAACAGGGCGAACTGAAGCTTTCTTT.

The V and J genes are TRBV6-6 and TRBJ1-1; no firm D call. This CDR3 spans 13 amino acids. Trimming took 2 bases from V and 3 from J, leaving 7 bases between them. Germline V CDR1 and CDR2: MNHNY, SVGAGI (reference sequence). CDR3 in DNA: TGTGCCAGCAGTTACAAGACATACACTGAAGCTTTCTTT. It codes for CASSYKTYTEAFF.

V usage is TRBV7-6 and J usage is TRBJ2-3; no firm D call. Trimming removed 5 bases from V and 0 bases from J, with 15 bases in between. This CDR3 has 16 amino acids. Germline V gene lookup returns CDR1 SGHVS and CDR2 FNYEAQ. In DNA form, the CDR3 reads TGTGCCAGCAGCCCCCCCGCCCGGGCTAGCACAGATACGCAGTATTTT. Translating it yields CASSPPARASTDTQYF.

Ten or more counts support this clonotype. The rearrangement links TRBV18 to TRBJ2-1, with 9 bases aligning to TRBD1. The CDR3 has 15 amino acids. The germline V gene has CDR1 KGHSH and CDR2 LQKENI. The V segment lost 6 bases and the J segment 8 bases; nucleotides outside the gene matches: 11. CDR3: CASSPRQGVIDEQFF. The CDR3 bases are TGTGCCAGCTCTCCTCGACAGGGGGTTATTGATGAGCAGTTCTTC.

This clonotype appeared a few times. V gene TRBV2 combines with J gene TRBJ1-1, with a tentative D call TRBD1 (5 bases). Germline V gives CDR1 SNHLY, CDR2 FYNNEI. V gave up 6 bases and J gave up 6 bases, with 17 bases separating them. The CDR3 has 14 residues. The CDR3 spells CASRATMGGSEAFF. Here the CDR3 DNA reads TGTGCCAGCAGAGCCACGATGGGGGGGTCTGAAGCTTTCTTT.

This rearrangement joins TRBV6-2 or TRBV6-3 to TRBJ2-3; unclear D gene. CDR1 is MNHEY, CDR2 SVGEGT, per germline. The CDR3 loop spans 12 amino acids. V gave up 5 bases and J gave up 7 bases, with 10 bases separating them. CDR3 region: CASSESRNTQYF. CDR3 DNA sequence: TGTGCCAGCAGTGAGTCGCGGAATACGCAGTATTTT.

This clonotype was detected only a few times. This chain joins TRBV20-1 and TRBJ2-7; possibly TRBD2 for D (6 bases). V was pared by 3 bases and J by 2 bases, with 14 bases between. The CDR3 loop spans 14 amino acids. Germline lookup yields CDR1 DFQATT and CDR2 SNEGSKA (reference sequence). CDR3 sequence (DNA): TGCAGTGCTAGGGGGGGACGGACGACCTACGAGCAGTACTTC. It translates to CSARGGRTTYEQYF.

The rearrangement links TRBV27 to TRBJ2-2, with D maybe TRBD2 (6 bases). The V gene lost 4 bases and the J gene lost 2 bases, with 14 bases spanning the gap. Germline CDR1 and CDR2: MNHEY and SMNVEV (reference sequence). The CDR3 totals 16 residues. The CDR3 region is CASSSTGTYNTGELFF. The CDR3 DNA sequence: TGTGCCAGCAGTTCTACCGGGACTTACAACACCGGGGAGCTGTTTTTT.

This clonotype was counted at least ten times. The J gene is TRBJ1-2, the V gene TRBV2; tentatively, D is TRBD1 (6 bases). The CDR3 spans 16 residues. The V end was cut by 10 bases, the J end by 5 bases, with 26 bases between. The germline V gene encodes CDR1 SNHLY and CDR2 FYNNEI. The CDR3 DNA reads TGTGCCACCCGGGGGGGCCAACAGGGTACGACTTATGGCTACACCTTC. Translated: CATRGGQQGTTYGYTF.

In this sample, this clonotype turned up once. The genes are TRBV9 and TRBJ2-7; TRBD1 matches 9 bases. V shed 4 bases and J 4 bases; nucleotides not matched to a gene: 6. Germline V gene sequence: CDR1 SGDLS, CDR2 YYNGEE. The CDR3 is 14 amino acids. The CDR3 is CASSIGTGMYEQYF. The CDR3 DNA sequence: TGTGCCAGCAGCATCGGGACAGGGATGTACGAGCAGTACTTC.

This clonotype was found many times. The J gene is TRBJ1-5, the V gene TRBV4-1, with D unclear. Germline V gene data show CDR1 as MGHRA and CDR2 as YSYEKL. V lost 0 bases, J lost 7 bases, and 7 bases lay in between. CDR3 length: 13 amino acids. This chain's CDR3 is CASSQELGQPQHF. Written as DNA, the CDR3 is TGCGCCAGCAGCCAAGAGCTGGGCCAGCCCCAGCATTTT.

This CDR3 reads CASSQGLARAYEQYF. For the CDR3, the DNA is TGCGCCAGCAGCCAAGGTTTAGCTAGAGCCTACGAGCAGTACTTC. This sequence joins TRBV4-3 and TRBJ2-7; no clear D gene. V lost 1 base to trimming and J lost 2 bases, with 12 bases between them. The CDR3 covers 15 residues. The germline gives CDR1 LGHNA, CDR2 YSLEER.

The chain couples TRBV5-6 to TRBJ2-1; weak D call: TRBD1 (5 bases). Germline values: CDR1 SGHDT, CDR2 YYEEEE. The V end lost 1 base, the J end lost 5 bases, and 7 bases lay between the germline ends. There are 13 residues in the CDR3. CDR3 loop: CASSLPGHNEQFF. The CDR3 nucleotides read TGTGCCAGCAGCTTGCCAGGGCACAATGAGCAGTTCTTC.

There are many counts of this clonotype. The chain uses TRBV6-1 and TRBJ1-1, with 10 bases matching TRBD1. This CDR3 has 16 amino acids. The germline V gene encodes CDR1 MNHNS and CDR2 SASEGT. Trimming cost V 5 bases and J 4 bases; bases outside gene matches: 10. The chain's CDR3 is CASSSAGTGVATEAFF. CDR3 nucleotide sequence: TGTGCCAGCAGTTCAGCCGGGACAGGGGTGGCCACTGAAGCTTTCTTT.

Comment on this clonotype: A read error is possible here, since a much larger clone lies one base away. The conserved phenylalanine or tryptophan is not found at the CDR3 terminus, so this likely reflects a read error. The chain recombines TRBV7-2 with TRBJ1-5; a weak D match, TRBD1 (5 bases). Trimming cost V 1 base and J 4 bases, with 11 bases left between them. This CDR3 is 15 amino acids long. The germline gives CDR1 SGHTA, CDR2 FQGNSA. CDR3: CASSLELRGNQPQHS. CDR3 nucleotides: TGTGCCAGCAGCTTAGAGTTAAGGGGAAATCAGCCCCAGCATTCT.

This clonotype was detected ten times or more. The CDR3 loop reads CASSPEFSLNTGELFF. CDR3 DNA sequence: TGTGCCAGCAGCCCAGAATTCTCACTAAACACCGGGGAGCTGTTTTTT. This chain joins TRBV7-2 and TRBJ2-2; no reliable D call. The CDR3 has 16 residues. Germline V CDR1 and CDR2: SGHTA, FQGNSA. The V gene lost 5 bases and the J gene lost 2 bases, with 15 bases spanning the gap.

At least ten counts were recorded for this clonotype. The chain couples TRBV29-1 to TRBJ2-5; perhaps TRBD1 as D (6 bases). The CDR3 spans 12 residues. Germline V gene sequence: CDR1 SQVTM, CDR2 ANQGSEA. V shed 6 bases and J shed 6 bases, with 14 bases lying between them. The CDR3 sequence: CSVGQGPKTQYF. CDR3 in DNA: TGCAGCGTGGGTCAGGGGCCAAAGACCCAGTACTTC.

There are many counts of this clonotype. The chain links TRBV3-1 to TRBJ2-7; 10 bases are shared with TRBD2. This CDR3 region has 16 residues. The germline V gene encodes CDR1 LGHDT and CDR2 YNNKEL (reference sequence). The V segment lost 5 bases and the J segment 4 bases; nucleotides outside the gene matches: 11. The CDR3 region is CASSDLGTSDLYEQYF. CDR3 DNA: TGTGCCAGCAGCGACCTCGGGACTAGCGATCTATACGAGCAGTACTTC.

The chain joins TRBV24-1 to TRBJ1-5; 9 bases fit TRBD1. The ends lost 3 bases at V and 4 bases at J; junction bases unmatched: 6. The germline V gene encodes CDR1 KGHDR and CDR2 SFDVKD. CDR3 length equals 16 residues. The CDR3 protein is CATSDVGTGTNQPQHF. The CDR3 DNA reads TGTGCCACCAGTGATGTCGGGACAGGGACAAATCAGCCCCAGCATTTT.

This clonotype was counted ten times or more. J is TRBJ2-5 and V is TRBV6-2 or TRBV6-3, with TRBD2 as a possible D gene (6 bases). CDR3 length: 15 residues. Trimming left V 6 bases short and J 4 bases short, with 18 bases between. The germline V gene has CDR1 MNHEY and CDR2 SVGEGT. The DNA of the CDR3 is TGTGCCAGCAGCCTCACCGGGACTGGAGGAGAGACCCAGTACTTC. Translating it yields CASSLTGTGGETQYF.

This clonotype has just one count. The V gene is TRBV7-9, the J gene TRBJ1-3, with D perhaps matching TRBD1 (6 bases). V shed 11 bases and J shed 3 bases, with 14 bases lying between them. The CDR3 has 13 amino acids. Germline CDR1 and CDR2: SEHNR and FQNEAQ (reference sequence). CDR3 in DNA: TGTGCCTCCCAGGGGTCCGGTGGAAACACCATATATTTT. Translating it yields CASQGSGGNTIYF. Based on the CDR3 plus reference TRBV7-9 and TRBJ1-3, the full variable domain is DTGVSQNPRHKITKRGQNVTFRCDPISEHNRLYWYRQTLGQGPEFLTYFQNEAQLEKSRLLSDRFSAERPKGSFSTLEIQRTEQGDSAMYLCASQGSGGNTIYFGEGSWLTVV.

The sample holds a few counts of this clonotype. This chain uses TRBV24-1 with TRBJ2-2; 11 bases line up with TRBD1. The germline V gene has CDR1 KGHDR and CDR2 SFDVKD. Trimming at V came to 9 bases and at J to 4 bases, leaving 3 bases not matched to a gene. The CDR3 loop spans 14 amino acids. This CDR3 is CATSDRGLTGELFF. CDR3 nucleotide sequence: TGTGCCACCTCGGACAGGGGGCTCACCGGGGAGCTGTTTTTT.

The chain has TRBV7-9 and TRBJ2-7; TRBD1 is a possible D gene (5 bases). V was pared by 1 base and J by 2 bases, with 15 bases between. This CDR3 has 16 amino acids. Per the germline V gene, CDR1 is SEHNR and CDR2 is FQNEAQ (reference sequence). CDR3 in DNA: TGTGCCAGCAGCTTAGTCCAGGGCAACCCACCCTACGAGCAGTACTTC. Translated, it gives CASSLVQGNPPYEQYF.